This record looks at one T cell receptor (beta chain) sequence and its context. Its antigen is not known. This entry comes from a study of blood T cells in healthy people across ages. Findings and limits, study-wide: Older age coincided with a roughly linear decline in TCR beta diversity per million T cells.

V lost 4 bases, J lost 7 bases, and 11 bases lay in between. The V gene's germline CDR1 is SQVTM and CDR2 ANQGSEA. This CDR3 comprises 12 residues. A second PCR, run for about 7 to 11 cycles, used a sample-barcoded 5' primer plus a J-beta primer mix. TCRdb re-called the 5' RACE reads with MiXCR, one entry per CDR3 protein. The data show approximately 1,700,000 distinct CDR3 sequences, with about two fifths seen just once and 20% to 25% held by the top ten. Sequenced input: blood. This clonotype was sampled from a human donor in good health. This chain uses TRBV29-1 with TRBJ2-4; maybe TRBD1 (6 bases). The DNA for the CDR3 is TGCAGCGTTGCACAGGGAATGAACATTCAGTACTTC. It is translated as CSVAQGMNIQYF.